A selection of T cell receptor beta chains follows, all from one sample in a study of shared clonotypes between healthy human individuals. Using immunoSEQ multiplex PCR, the repertoire was profiled, and TCRdb retains in-frame clones only, with some absent. Of approximately 95,000 clones listed, roughly two thirds are singletons. The specimen was memory CD8+ T cells sorted from blood. Source of these receptors: a man aged 30 to 45 in good health. CDR3s include the opening cysteine and the closing phenylalanine or tryptophan. D genes are given only for firm matches. Clone size is not always given. Where it is, it says once, few, many or a class for expanded clones.

abundance: few; d_gene: -; len: 14; v_gene: TRBV6-4; j_gene: TRBJ2-3; CDR3nt: TGTGCCAGCAGCCTAAGACAGGGCACAGATACGCAGTATTTT; CDR3aa: CASSLRQGTDTQYF
abundance: -; d_gene: -; len: 14; v_gene: TRBV5-1; j_gene: TRBJ2-7; CDR3nt: TGCGCCAGCAGCTTGGAAGGGCCTCCGGGCGAGCAGTACTTC; CDR3aa: CASSLEGPPGEQYF
abundance: -; d_gene: -; len: 15; v_gene: TRBV7-9; j_gene: TRBJ2-1; CDR3nt: TGTGCCAGCAGCCTCGACGGTAGCTCCTACAATGAGCAGTTCTTC; CDR3aa: CASSLDGSSYNEQFF
abundance: -; d_gene: -; len: 11; v_gene: TRBV7-2; j_gene: TRBJ1-2; CDR3nt: TGTGCCAGCAAATTATCGGGCGGCTACACCTTC; CDR3aa: CASKLSGGYTF
abundance: -; d_gene: TRBD1; len: 14; v_gene: TRBV7-9; j_gene: TRBJ2-5; CDR3nt: TGTGCCAGCAGCCCAGGGGGCGTGGGGGAGACCCAGTACTTC; CDR3aa: CASSPGGVGETQYF
abundance: -; d_gene: TRBD2; len: 14; v_gene: TRBV15; j_gene: TRBJ2-7; CDR3nt: TGTGCCACCAGCAGAGCTAGCGGAGCCTACGAGCAGTACTTC; CDR3aa: CATSRASGAYEQYF
abundance: -; d_gene: -; len: 11; v_gene: TRBV30; j_gene: TRBJ1-1; CDR3nt: TGTGCCTGGAGTGACAAGGCCGAAGCTTTCTTT; CDR3aa: CAWSDKAEAFF
abundance: -; d_gene: TRBD2; len: 16; v_gene: TRBV11-2; j_gene: TRBJ2-1; CDR3nt: TGTGCCAGCAGCTTCCTTCTAGCGGGTCCCTACAATGAGCAGTTCTTC; CDR3aa: CASSFLLAGPYNEQFF
abundance: few; d_gene: TRBD2; len: 15; v_gene: TRBV6-1; j_gene: TRBJ2-1; CDR3nt: TGTGCCAGCACTGACGGGACTAGCGTCAACAATGAGCAGTTCTTC; CDR3aa: CASTDGTSVNNEQFF
abundance: -; d_gene: TRBD2; len: 13; v_gene: TRBV7-9; j_gene: TRBJ2-1; CDR3nt: TGTGCCAGCAGCTTAATGGGGGAGGGCCCCTACTTCTTC; CDR3aa: CASSLMGEGPYFF
abundance: -; d_gene: -; len: 15; v_gene: TRBV10-3; j_gene: TRBJ1-3; CDR3nt: TGTGCCACCAGCGCACAGGTTCTAGGTTTGAACACCATATATTTT; CDR3aa: CATSAQVLGLNTIYF
abundance: -; d_gene: -; len: 13; v_gene: TRBV5-4; j_gene: TRBJ2-1; CDR3nt: TGTGCCAGCAGCGACCGGACCCTGGGTGAGCAGTTCTTC; CDR3aa: CASSDRTLGEQFF
abundance: once; d_gene: -; len: 13; v_gene: TRBV19; j_gene: TRBJ2-7; CDR3nt: TGTGCCAGTAGTGGCCCAGATCAAAACGAGCAGTACTTC; CDR3aa: CASSGPDQNEQYF
abundance: -; d_gene: -; len: 17; v_gene: TRBV13; j_gene: TRBJ2-1; CDR3nt: TGTGCCAGCAGCTTAGGTTCCCGGACCCACTCCTACAATGAGCAGTTCTTC; CDR3aa: CASSLGSRTHSYNEQFF
abundance: -; d_gene: -; len: 13; v_gene: TRBV30; j_gene: TRBJ1-5; CDR3nt: TGTGCCTGGGGGCAGAATAGCAATCAGCCCCAGCATTTT; CDR3aa: CAWGQNSNQPQHF
abundance: -; d_gene: -; len: 13; v_gene: TRBV4-3; j_gene: TRBJ2-1; CDR3nt: TGCGCCAGCAGCCGCGAAGTTAGCGATGAGCAGTTCTTC; CDR3aa: CASSREVSDEQFF
abundance: few; d_gene: -; len: 12; v_gene: TRBV28; j_gene: TRBJ2-7; CDR3nt: TGTGCCAGCAGTCTCGAGGACTACGAGCAGTACTTC; CDR3aa: CASSLEDYEQYF
abundance: -; d_gene: -; len: 14; v_gene: TRBV28; j_gene: TRBJ2-7; CDR3nt: TGTGCCAGCAGTTTACAGGGAATAGGCTACGAGCAGTACTTC; CDR3aa: CASSLQGIGYEQYF
abundance: -; d_gene: -; len: 13; v_gene: TRBV21-1; j_gene: TRBJ2-5; CDR3nt: TGTGCCAGCATCCCAAAGGACAGGGAGACCCAGTACTTC; CDR3aa: CASIPKDRETQYF
abundance: -; d_gene: -; len: 14; v_gene: TRBV6-5; j_gene: TRBJ1-1; CDR3nt: TGTGCCAGCGGGCTGGGTGGCTGGGACACTGAAGCTTTCTTT; CDR3aa: CASGLGGWDTEAFF
abundance: -; d_gene: -; len: 14; v_gene: TRBV18; j_gene: TRBJ2-4; CDR3nt: TGTGCCAGCTCACCACCGGATGGGGGGAACATTCAGTACTTC; CDR3aa: CASSPPDGGNIQYF
abundance: once; d_gene: -; len: 15; v_gene: TRBV6-5; j_gene: TRBJ2-1; CDR3nt: TGTGCCAGCAGTTACTCGAAGCTGAAATACAATGAGCAGTTCTTC; CDR3aa: CASSYSKLKYNEQFF
abundance: -; d_gene: -; len: 15; v_gene: TRBV28; j_gene: TRBJ2-7; CDR3nt: TGTGCCAGCAGTCTGGGCGGGACCAGGGCGCACGAGCAGTACTTC; CDR3aa: CASSLGGTRAHEQYF
abundance: few; d_gene: TRBD1; len: 15; v_gene: TRBV4-1; j_gene: TRBJ2-7; CDR3nt: TGCGCCAGCAGCCCCCGGCAGGGGGCCTCCTACGAGCAGTACTTC; CDR3aa: CASSPRQGASYEQYF
abundance: -; d_gene: -; len: 14; v_gene: TRBV5-6; j_gene: TRBJ2-7; CDR3nt: TGTGCCAGCAGCTTGGTTGGAGCGTACTACGAGCAGTACTTC; CDR3aa: CASSLVGAYYEQYF
abundance: once; d_gene: -; len: 13; v_gene: TRBV4-2; j_gene: TRBJ2-2; CDR3nt: TGTGCCAGCAGCCAAGGAGAAGCCGGGGAGCTGTTTTTT; CDR3aa: CASSQGEAGELFF
abundance: -; d_gene: TRBD2; len: 16; v_gene: TRBV19; j_gene: TRBJ2-1; CDR3nt: TGTGCCAGTAGTATCACCGGGACTAGCTTCTTGAATGAGCAGTTCTTC; CDR3aa: CASSITGTSFLNEQFF
abundance: -; d_gene: TRBD1; len: 15; v_gene: TRBV27; j_gene: TRBJ2-7; CDR3nt: TGTGCCAGCAGCCTGACCGGGACAGGGGGATACGAGCAGTACTTC; CDR3aa: CASSLTGTGGYEQYF
abundance: -; d_gene: -; len: 16; v_gene: TRBV25-1; j_gene: TRBJ2-7; CDR3nt: TGTGCCAGCAGTGAACATCACCCAACATTGACTTACGAGCAGTACTTC; CDR3aa: CASSEHHPTLTYEQYF
abundance: -; d_gene: TRBD2; len: 19; v_gene: TRBV5-4; j_gene: TRBJ2-1; CDR3nt: TGTGCCAGCAGCTTTAAACTAGCGGGAGGGAAGAGCTCCTACAATGAGCAGTTCTTC; CDR3aa: CASSFKLAGGKSSYNEQFF
abundance: few; d_gene: -; len: 13; v_gene: TRBV7-2; j_gene: TRBJ2-1; CDR3nt: TGTGCCAGCAGCTTAGCGCCAATAAATGAGCAGTTCTTC; CDR3aa: CASSLAPINEQFF
abundance: -; d_gene: -; len: 14; v_gene: TRBV7-9; j_gene: TRBJ1-2; CDR3nt: TGTGCCAGCAGCCCCAGGACCCTTGCCTATGGCTACACCTTC; CDR3aa: CASSPRTLAYGYTF
abundance: -; d_gene: -; len: 14; v_gene: TRBV4-1; j_gene: TRBJ1-2; CDR3nt: TGCGCCAGCAGCCAAGGGACGACAACCTATGGCTACACCTTC; CDR3aa: CASSQGTTTYGYTF
abundance: -; d_gene: -; len: 14; v_gene: TRBV18; j_gene: TRBJ2-1; CDR3nt: TGTGCCAGCTCAGTCGCGGTTAGGGGTGATGAGCAGTTCTTC; CDR3aa: CASSVAVRGDEQFF
abundance: -; d_gene: TRBD2; len: 13; v_gene: TRBV7-9; j_gene: TRBJ2-1; CDR3nt: TGTGCCAGTAGCGGGATCCAAGGCCATGAGCAGTTCTTC; CDR3aa: CASSGIQGHEQFF
abundance: -; d_gene: -; len: 17; v_gene: TRBV28; j_gene: TRBJ2-1; CDR3nt: TGTGCCAGCAGTTCCGCCCTACTAGATCTCCCTATGCATGAGCAGTTCTTC; CDR3aa: CASSSALLDLPMHEQFF
abundance: few; d_gene: -; len: 16; v_gene: TRBV4-1; j_gene: TRBJ2-2; CDR3nt: TGCGCCAGCAGCCATCGGTTGCCAGGGTCGGACGGGGAGCTGTTTTTT; CDR3aa: CASSHRLPGSDGELFF
abundance: -; d_gene: TRBD1; len: 16; v_gene: TRBV7-9; j_gene: TRBJ2-7; CDR3nt: TGCGCCAGCAGCCAAGATACGGGGACAGGGGGCTACGAGCAGTACTTC; CDR3aa: CASSQDTGTGGYEQYF
abundance: -; d_gene: -; len: 14; v_gene: TRBV5-5; j_gene: TRBJ1-1; CDR3nt: TGTGCCAGCAGCCAAGGACATTTGGACACTGAAGCTTTCTTT; CDR3aa: CASSQGHLDTEAFF
abundance: many; d_gene: -; len: 16; v_gene: TRBV29-1; j_gene: TRBJ1-2; CDR3nt: TGCAGCGTTGAGGGATTAGTAGGGACTCCACGGGGTGGCTACACCTTC; CDR3aa: CSVEGLVGTPRGGYTF
abundance: -; d_gene: -; len: 14; v_gene: TRBV9; j_gene: TRBJ2-3; CDR3nt: TGTGCCAGCAGCGTAAGCCTCAGAACAGATACGCAGTATTTT; CDR3aa: CASSVSLRTDTQYF
abundance: -; d_gene: -; len: 15; v_gene: TRBV9; j_gene: TRBJ2-5; CDR3nt: TGTGCCAGCAGCACCTCGGACTTAACCGGGGAGACCCAGTACTTC; CDR3aa: CASSTSDLTGETQYF
abundance: -; d_gene: -; len: 14; v_gene: TRBV27; j_gene: TRBJ2-5; CDR3nt: TGTGCCAGCAGTCTAACTATGGGACCCCGGGATCTGTACTTC; CDR3aa: CASSLTMGPRDLYF
abundance: -; d_gene: -; len: 14; v_gene: TRBV2; j_gene: TRBJ1-1; CDR3nt: TGTGCCAGCAGTTACCAGGGATTAGGGACTGAAGCTTTCTTT; CDR3aa: CASSYQGLGTEAFF
abundance: -; d_gene: -; len: 16; v_gene: TRBV13; j_gene: TRBJ2-2; CDR3nt: TGTGCCAGCAGCTCCTCGACCGGGGTGTCCGCCGGGGAGCTGTTTTTT; CDR3aa: CASSSSTGVSAGELFF
abundance: few; d_gene: -; len: 12; v_gene: TRBV6-5; j_gene: TRBJ2-7; CDR3nt: TGTGCCAGCCATTCTGGCGGCTACGAGCAGTACTTC; CDR3aa: CASHSGGYEQYF
abundance: -; d_gene: TRBD1; len: 16; v_gene: TRBV7-2; j_gene: TRBJ1-5; CDR3nt: TGTGCCAGCAGCTCCCACCCACAGGGGGCCGGACAGCCCCAGCATTTT; CDR3aa: CASSSHPQGAGQPQHF
abundance: -; d_gene: TRBD2; len: 16; v_gene: TRBV14; j_gene: TRBJ2-1; CDR3nt: TGTGCCAGCAGAAAGACGACTAGCGGGCTCTACAATGAGCAGTTCTTC; CDR3aa: CASRKTTSGLYNEQFF
abundance: few; d_gene: TRBD2; len: 17; v_gene: TRBV6-4; j_gene: TRBJ2-2; CDR3nt: TGTGCCAGCAGTTTAATAGCGGGAGGGCCGAACACCGGGGAGCTGTTTTTT; CDR3aa: CASSLIAGGPNTGELFF
abundance: -; d_gene: TRBD1; len: 15; v_gene: TRBV27; j_gene: TRBJ1-5; CDR3nt: TGTGCCAGCAGTTTATCAGGACAGGGTAATCAGCCCCAGCATTTT; CDR3aa: CASSLSGQGNQPQHF